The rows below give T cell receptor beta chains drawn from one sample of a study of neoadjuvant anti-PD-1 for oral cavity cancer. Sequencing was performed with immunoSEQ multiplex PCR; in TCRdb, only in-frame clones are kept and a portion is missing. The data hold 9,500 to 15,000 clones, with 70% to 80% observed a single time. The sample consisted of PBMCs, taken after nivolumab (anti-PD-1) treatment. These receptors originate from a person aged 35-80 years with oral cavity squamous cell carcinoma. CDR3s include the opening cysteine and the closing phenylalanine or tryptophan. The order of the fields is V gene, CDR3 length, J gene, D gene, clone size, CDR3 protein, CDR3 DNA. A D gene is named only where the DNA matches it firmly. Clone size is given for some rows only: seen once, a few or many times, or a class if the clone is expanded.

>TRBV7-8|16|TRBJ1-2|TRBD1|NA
CASSPGQLWANYGYTF
TGTGCCAGCAGCCCGGGACAGCTATGGGCTAACTATGGCTACACCTTC
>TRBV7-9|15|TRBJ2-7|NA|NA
CASSLESSSAYEQYF
TGTGCCAGCAGCTTAGAGTCTTCTTCAGCTTACGAGCAGTACTTC
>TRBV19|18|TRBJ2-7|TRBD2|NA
CASSLRTSGGASSYEQYF
TGTGCCAGTAGTCTACGGACTAGCGGGGGGGCGAGCTCCTACGAGCAGTACTTC
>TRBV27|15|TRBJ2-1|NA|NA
CASSPERTSYNEQFF
TGTGCCAGCTCCCCGGAGAGAACCTCCTACAATGAGCAGTTCTTC
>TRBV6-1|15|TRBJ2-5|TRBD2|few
CASSENVGLGETQYF
TGTGCCAGCAGTGAAAATGTTGGACTAGGTGAGACCCAGTACTTC
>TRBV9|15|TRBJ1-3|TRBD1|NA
CASSVEGGTGNTIYF
TGTGCCAGCAGCGTCGAAGGGGGCACTGGAAACACCATATATTTT
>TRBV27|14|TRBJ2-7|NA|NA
CASSGTHLSYEQYF
TGTGCCAGCTCCGGGACCCACCTTTCCTACGAGCAGTACTTC
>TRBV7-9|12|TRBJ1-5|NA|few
CASSLGTQPQHF
TGTGCCAGCAGCTTAGGGACGCAGCCCCAGCATTTT
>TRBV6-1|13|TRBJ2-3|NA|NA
CASSEVGTDTQYF
TGTGCCAGCAGTGAAGTCGGCACAGATACGCAGTATTTT
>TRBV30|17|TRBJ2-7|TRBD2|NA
CACTGTSVHWGLYEQYF
TGTGCCTGCACCGGGACTAGCGTGCATTGGGGACTATACGAGCAGTACTTC
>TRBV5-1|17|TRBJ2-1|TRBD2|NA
CASSNGLAGTLYNEQFF
TGCGCCAGCAGCAATGGACTAGCGGGAACCCTCTACAATGAGCAGTTCTTC
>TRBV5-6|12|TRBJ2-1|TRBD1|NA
CASSFGTVLQFF
TGTGCCAGCAGCTTTGGGACAGTACTGCAGTTCTTC
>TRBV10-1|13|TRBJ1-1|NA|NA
CASSESGNTEAFF
TGCGCCAGCAGTGAGTCTGGGAACACTGAAGCTTTCTTT
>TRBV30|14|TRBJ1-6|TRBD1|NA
CAWSVDRRISPLHF
TGTGCCTGGAGTGTGGACAGGAGAATTTCACCCCTCCACTTT
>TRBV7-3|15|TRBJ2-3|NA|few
CASSWGSSPTDTQYF
TGTGCCAGCAGCTGGGGGAGCAGCCCCACAGATACGCAGTATTTT
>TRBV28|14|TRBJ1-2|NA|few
CASSLAEGRYGYTF
TGTGCCAGCAGTTTGGCTGAGGGGCGGTATGGCTACACCTTC
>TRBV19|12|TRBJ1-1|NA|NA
CASSMRVTEAFF
TGTGCCAGTAGTATGAGAGTGACTGAAGCTTTCTTT
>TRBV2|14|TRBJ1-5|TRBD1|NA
CASSRGTGHQPQHF
TGTGCCAGCAGTCGAGGGACAGGGCATCAGCCCCAGCATTTT
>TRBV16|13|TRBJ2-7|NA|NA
CASSRTSSYEQYF
TGTGCCAGCAGCCGAACTAGCTCCTACGAGCAGTACTTC
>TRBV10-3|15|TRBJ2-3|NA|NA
CAISESRTSTDTQYF
TGTGCCATCAGTGAGTCGAGGACCAGCACAGATACGCAGTATTTT
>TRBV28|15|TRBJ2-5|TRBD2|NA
CASSFKREGLETQYF
TGTGCCAGCAGTTTTAAGCGGGAGGGATTGGAGACCCAGTACTTC
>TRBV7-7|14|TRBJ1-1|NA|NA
CASRGLLMNTEAFF
TGTGCCAGCAGAGGGCTTCTAATGAACACTGAAGCTTTCTTT
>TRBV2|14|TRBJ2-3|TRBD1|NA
CASKAGGWTDTQYF
TGTGCCAGCAAGGCAGGGGGCTGGACAGATACGCAGTATTTT
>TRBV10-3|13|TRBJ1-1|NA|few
CAIGPSGNTEAFF
TGTGCCATCGGACCCTCGGGGAACACTGAAGCTTTCTTT
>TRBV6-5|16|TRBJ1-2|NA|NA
CASSYSRGGSNYGYTF
TGTGCCAGCAGTTACTCGAGGGGGGGCTCTAACTATGGCTACACCTTC
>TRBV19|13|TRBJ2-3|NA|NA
CASSTTRTDTQYF
TGTGCCAGTAGTACGACTAGGACAGATACGCAGTATTTT
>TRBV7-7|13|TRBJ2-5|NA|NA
CASSLMNQETQYF
TGTGCTAGCAGCTTAATGAACCAAGAGACCCAGTACTTC
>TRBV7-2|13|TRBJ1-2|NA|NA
CASSETGFYGYTF
TGTGCCAGCAGCGAAACAGGGTTCTATGGCTACACCTTC
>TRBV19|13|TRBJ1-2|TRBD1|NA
CATQDRRNYGYTF
TGTGCCACACAGGACAGGAGAAACTATGGCTACACCTTC
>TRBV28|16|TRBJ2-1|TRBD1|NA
CASSLPGTGGYNEQFF
TGTGCCAGCAGTTTACCCGGGACAGGGGGCTACAATGAGCAGTTCTTC
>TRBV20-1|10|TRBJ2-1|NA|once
CSALGVSQFF
TGCAGCGCCCTGGGGGTTAGCCAGTTCTTC
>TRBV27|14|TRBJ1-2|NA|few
CASSTDRLNYGYTF
TGTGCCAGCAGTACGGACAGACTTAACTATGGCTACACCTTC
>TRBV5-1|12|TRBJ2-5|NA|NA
CASSLGFGRQYF
TGCGCCAGCAGCTTGGGTTTCGGACGGCAGTACTTC
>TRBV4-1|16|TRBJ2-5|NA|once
CASSQDQGTFQETQYF
TGCGCCAGCAGCCAGGACCAGGGGACCTTTCAAGAGACCCAGTACTTC
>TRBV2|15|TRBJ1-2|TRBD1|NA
CASSARQGGFGGYTF
TGTGCCAGCAGTGCCCGACAGGGGGGATTTGGTGGCTACACCTTC
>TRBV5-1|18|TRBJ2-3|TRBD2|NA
CASSISGTSGVSQGTQYF
TGCGCCAGCAGCATATCTGGGACTAGCGGAGTCTCCCAAGGTACGCAGTATTTT
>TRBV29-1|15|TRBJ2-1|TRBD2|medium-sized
CSVEGLADDYNEQFF
TGCAGCGTTGAAGGGCTAGCGGACGACTACAATGAGCAGTTCTTC
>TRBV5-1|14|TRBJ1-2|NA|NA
CASSLEVSYYGYTF
TGCGCCAGCAGCTTGGAAGTGTCGTACTATGGCTACACCTTC
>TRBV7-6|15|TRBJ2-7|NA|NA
CASSLVPGFGYEQYF
TGTGCCAGCAGCTTAGTTCCGGGGTTCGGCTACGAGCAGTACTTC
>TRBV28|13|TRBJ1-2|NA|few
CASSLTQGPGYTF
TGTGCCAGCAGTTTAACGCAGGGTCCTGGCTACACCTTC
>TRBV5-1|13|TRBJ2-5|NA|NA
CASSLAARSTQYF
TGCGCCAGCAGCTTGGCGGCAAGATCGACCCAGTACTTC
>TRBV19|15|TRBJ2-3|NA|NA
CASRNGVSSTDTQYF
TGTGCCAGTAGAAATGGGGTGTCGAGCACAGATACGCAGTATTTT